The 19 T cell receptor beta chains given below trace back to one sample, sequenced in a study of T cells in Graves' hyperthyroidism and ophthalmopathy. Regions amplified from RNA transcripts were the TCR beta CDR3 regions. Primed by the HTBI set, a first-round RT-PCR was run on the TCR CDR3. One entry per CDR3 protein results from TCRdb running MiXCR on the multiplex PCR reads. The data show roughly 500,000 distinct CDR3 sequences, about 22% seen once. The sample comprised blood. The origin of the receptors is a woman between 65 and 79 years old with Graves' ophthalmopathy.

The genes are TRBV5-1 and TRBJ2-2, with D unclear. V lost 0 bases and J lost 3, with 9 bases in between. CDR1 SGHRS and CDR2 YFSETQ come from the germline V gene. The CDR3 is made up of 15 amino acids. CDR3 sequence: CASSLEIADTGELFF. The CDR3 coding sequence is TGCGCCAGCAGCTTGGAGATAGCTGACACCGGGGAGCTGTTTTTT.

This chain links TRBV29-1 with TRBJ2-7; D may be TRBD2 (6 bases). The CDR3 is 13 amino acids. The V and J ends lost 4 bases and 2 bases respectively, with 12 bases between them. Germline CDR1 is SQVTM and CDR2 is ANQGSEA. CDR3 in amino acids: CSVALGGTYEQYF. Written as DNA, the CDR3 is TGCAGCGTTGCCCTAGGAGGGACCTACGAGCAGTACTTC.

As to this clonotype: Just one base apart from a much larger clone, this may be a read error. The rearrangement uses TRBV6-1 and TRBJ1-2; D gene ambiguous. Trimming took 6 bases from V and 4 from J, leaving 9 bases between them. The CDR3 is 12 residues long. Per the germline V gene, CDR1 is MNHNS and CDR2 is SASEGT. In DNA, the CDR3 is TGTGCCAGCAGCCCCTGGGGCTATGGCTACACCTTC. It encodes CASSPWGYGYTF.

V usage is TRBV9 and J usage is TRBJ2-4; 8 bases are shared with TRBD1. The germline CDR1 and CDR2 sequences are SGDLS and YYNGEE. V was pared by 6 bases and J by 10 bases, with 15 bases of the junction left unmatched. This CDR3 contains 15 residues. The CDR3 protein is CASTRTDRAKGIQYF. The CDR3 nucleotides are TGTGCCAGCACCCGAACGGACAGGGCGAAAGGGATTCAGTACTTC. The variable domain in full, completed from reference TRBV9 and TRBJ2-4, reads DSGVTQTPKHLITATGQRVTLRCSPRSGDLSVYWYQQSLDQGLQFLIQYYNGEERAKGNILERFSAQQFPDLHSELNLSSLELGDSALYFCASTRTDRAKGIQYFGAGTRLSVL.

The rearrangement links TRBV7-2 to TRBJ2-5; D uncertain. V was clipped by 1 base and J by 1 base, with 7 bases between them. The germline CDR1 and CDR2 sequences are SGHTA and FQGNSA. The CDR3 is 14 residues long. CDR3 in amino acids: CASSLGLGQETQYF. The CDR3 DNA reads as TGTGCCAGCAGCTTAGGTCTGGGCCAAGAGACCCAGTACTTC. Together with reference TRBV7-2 and TRBJ2-5, the CDR3 gives the full variable domain: GAGVSQSPSNKVTEKGKDVELRCDPISGHTALYWYRQSLGQGLEFLIYFQGNSAPDKSGLPSDRFSAERTGGSVSTLTIQRTQQEDSAVYLCASSLGLGQETQYFGPGTRLLVL.

J is TRBJ2-3 and V is TRBV12-3 or TRBV12-4; 9 nucleotides line up with TRBD1. With 4 bases clipped from V and 1 base from J, the junction kept 6 bases outside the gene matches. This CDR3 is built from 16 residues. Here the CDR3 DNA reads TGTGCCAGCAGTTCAGTTGGACAGGGGCGCACAGATACGCAGTATTTT. It is translated as CASSSVGQGRTDTQYF.

This clonotype was recorded many times. The rearrangement links TRBV25-1 to TRBJ2-7; TRBD1 is a possible D gene (5 bases). The germline V and J ends were trimmed by 3 bases and 2 bases, with 11 bases remaining between them. Germline CDR1 is MGHDK and CDR2 is SYGVNS. The CDR3 is 14 amino acids. CDR3 in DNA: TGTGCCAGCAGTGATTTTGGACAACCCTACGAGCAGTACTTC. It yields the protein CASSDFGQPYEQYF.

This clonotype was seen a handful of times. V and J are TRBV20-1 and TRBJ2-3; 8 positions match TRBD2. The germline CDR1 and CDR2 sequences are DFQATT and SNEGSKA (reference sequence). V shed 7 bases, J shed 7 bases, and the junction held 13 bases outside the gene matches. The CDR3 extends over 14 amino acids. CDR3 in amino acids: CSVGGRLAPHTQYF. CDR3 coding DNA: TGCAGTGTCGGAGGTCGACTAGCGCCCCATACGCAGTATTTT.

The rearrangement uses TRBV5-1 and TRBJ2-3, with 12 bases identical to TRBD2. This CDR3 contains 16 residues. Trimming took 4 bases from V and 2 from J; bases not matched to a gene: 5. Germline CDR1 SGHRS, CDR2 YFSETQ. In DNA form, the CDR3 reads TGCGCCAGCAGCAGGGGGACTAGCGGGCTCACAGATACGCAGTATTTT. The encoded protein is CASSRGTSGLTDTQYF.

This clonotype was counted a few times. The CDR3: CASSYSTSGILNTGELFF. CDR3 nucleotide sequence: TGTGCCAGCAGTTACTCGACGAGTGGGATCTTGAACACCGGGGAGCTGTTTTTT. The chain couples TRBV6-2 or TRBV6-3 to TRBJ2-2, with no clear D. V shed 0 bases and J shed 1 base, with 15 bases lying between them. The CDR3 extends over 18 amino acids. Germline CDR1 and CDR2: MNHEY and SVGEGT.

The CDR3 nucleotides read TGCGCCAGCAGCTTCCGACAGGGACGTGATACGCAGTATTTT. It specifies CASSFRQGRDTQYF. The chain uses TRBV5-1 and TRBJ2-3; 7 positions match TRBD1. J was trimmed by 6 bases and V by 2 bases; bases with no gene match: 6. Germline V gene lookup returns CDR1 SGHRS and CDR2 YFSETQ. CDR3 length: 14 residues.

This clonotype was observed at least ten times. The chain combines TRBV7-2 with TRBJ2-4; 8 bases map to TRBD1. Germline loops: CDR1 SGHTA, CDR2 FQGNSA. The CDR3 covers 14 residues. The ends lost 6 bases at V and 7 bases at J; junction bases unmatched: 8. In nucleotides, the CDR3 is TGTGCCAGCAGTTTGGCAGGGGGCAGGAACATTCAGTACTTC. This translates into CASSLAGGRNIQYF.

This clonotype was recorded at least ten times. The rearrangement uses TRBV27 and TRBJ1-5; TRBD1 aligns across 8 bases. This CDR3 is 13 amino acids long. J was trimmed by 7 bases and V by 6 bases; bases with no gene match: 5. The germline V gene has CDR1 MNHEY and CDR2 SMNVEV (reference sequence). The chain's CDR3 is CASSPGGGQPQHF. DNA for the CDR3: TGTGCCAGCAGCCCAGGGGGCGGACAGCCCCAGCATTTT.

This clonotype was recorded a few times. The chain is built from TRBV12-3 or TRBV12-4 and TRBJ1-6, with 7 bases identical to TRBD1. V was pared by 3 bases and J by 2 bases, with 1 base of the junction left unmatched. CDR3 length: 15 residues. The CDR3 sequence is CASSLTGTYNSPLHF. DNA of the CDR3: TGTGCCAGCAGTTTGACAGGGACCTATAATTCACCCCTCCACTTT.

The sample holds a few counts of this clonotype. The chain is built from TRBV29-1 and TRBJ2-7; 7 bases line up with TRBD1. Trimming cost V 5 bases and J 2 bases; bases outside gene matches: 6. Germline loops: CDR1 SQVTM, CDR2 ANQGSEA. The CDR3 loop spans 13 amino acids. The CDR3 nucleotides are TGCAGCGTTACAACTCAGGGGGCCTACGAGCAGTACTTC. Amino acids: CSVTTQGAYEQYF.

The sample holds many counts of this clonotype. The chain couples TRBV28 to TRBJ1-1; D not resolved. V was pared by 6 bases and J by 0 bases, with 8 bases between. Germline assignment: CDR1 MDHEN and CDR2 SYDVKM. This CDR3 spans 13 amino acids. CDR3 sequence: CASSLSLNTEAFF. The CDR3 DNA reads TGTGCCAGCAGCCTTTCCTTGAACACTGAAGCTTTCTTT.

The chain uses TRBV30 and TRBJ2-5; D possibly corresponds to TRBD2 (5 bases). This CDR3 contains 14 residues. V was trimmed by 2 bases and J by 5 bases, leaving 15 bases between them. Germline values: CDR1 GTSNPN, CDR2 SVGIG (reference sequence). The DNA of the CDR3 is TGTGCCTGGAGTTTCGGGCAGGAGGACGAGACCCAGTACTTC. This codes for CAWSFGQEDETQYF.

Only a few counts were recorded for this clonotype. This chain uses TRBV19 with TRBJ2-3; D might be TRBD1 or TRBD2, each matching 6 bases. Germline CDR1 LNHDA, CDR2 SQIVND (reference sequence). Trimming pared 6 bases from V and 3 bases from J, leaving 19 bases between. The CDR3 covers 16 residues. CDR3 sequence: CASSPEGGSGTDTQYF. In nucleotides, the CDR3 is TGTGCCAGTAGCCCCGAGGGGGGAAGTGGAACAGATACGCAGTATTTT.

Only a few counts were recorded for this clonotype. V usage is TRBV7-2 and J usage is TRBJ2-1; 10 bases are shared with TRBD2. Trimming at V came to 3 bases and at J to 5 bases, leaving 4 bases not matched to a gene. The germline gives CDR1 SGHTA, CDR2 FQGNSA. The CDR3 is 15 amino acids. In DNA, the CDR3 is TGTGCCAGCAGCTTGGGACTAGCGCAGAACAATGAGCAGTTCTTC. Protein product: CASSLGLAQNNEQFF.